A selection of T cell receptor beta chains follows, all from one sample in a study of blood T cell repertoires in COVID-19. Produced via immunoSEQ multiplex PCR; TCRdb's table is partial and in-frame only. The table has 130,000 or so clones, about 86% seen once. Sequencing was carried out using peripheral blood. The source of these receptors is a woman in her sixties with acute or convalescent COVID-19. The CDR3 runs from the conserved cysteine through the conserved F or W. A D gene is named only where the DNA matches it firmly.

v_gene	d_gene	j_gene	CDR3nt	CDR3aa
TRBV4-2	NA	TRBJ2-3	TGTGCCAGCAGCCTCGTACAGGGTCTGAGCACAGATACGCAGTATTTT	CASSLVQGLSTDTQYF
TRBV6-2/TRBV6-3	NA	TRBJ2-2	TGTGCCAGCAGTTACTCGACAGTACACCTGAACACCGGGGAGCTGTTTTTT	CASSYSTVHLNTGELFF
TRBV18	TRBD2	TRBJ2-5	TGTGCCAGCTCACCTAGCGGGGGAAACCAAGAGACCCAGTACTTC	CASSPSGGNQETQYF
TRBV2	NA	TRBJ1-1	TGTGCCAGCAGTGAAAGGCGGTTGAACACTGAAGCTTTCTTT	CASSERRLNTEAFF
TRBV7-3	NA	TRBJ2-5	TGTGCCAGCAGCGACCGGGGAGGTAGCCAAGAGACCCAGTACTTC	CASSDRGGSQETQYF
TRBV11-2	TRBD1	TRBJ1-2	TGTGCCAGCACCCTACAGGGGGCCAGTAACTATGGCTACACCTTC	CASTLQGASNYGYTF
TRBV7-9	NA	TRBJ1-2	TGTGCCAGCAGCCCTAACCTAGGGGCCTATGGCTACACCTTC	CASSPNLGAYGYTF
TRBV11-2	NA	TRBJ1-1	TGTGCCAGCAGCCCCGCCGGACACTACACTGAAGCTTTCTTT	CASSPAGHYTEAFF
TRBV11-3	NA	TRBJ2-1	TGTGCCAGCAGCTCGAGTGAGGGGGTGGGAGATGAGCAGTTCTTC	CASSSSEGVGDEQFF
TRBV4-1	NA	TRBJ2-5	TGCGCCAGCAGCCAAGTTCTCCGAGAGACCCAGTACTTC	CASSQVLRETQYF
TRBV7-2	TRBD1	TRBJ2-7	TGTGCCAGCAGCTTTGGGGACAGGTGGAACGAGCAGTACTTC	CASSFGDRWNEQYF
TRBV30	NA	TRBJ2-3	TGTGCCTGGAACAGGGTTGGTACAGATACGCAGTATTTT	CAWNRVGTDTQYF